The 13 T cell receptor beta chains presented below share a single source sample, sequenced in a study of blood T cell repertoires in COVID-19. Sequencing used immunoSEQ multiplex PCR; TCRdb keeps in-frame clones, though not all of them. The data show about 280,000 clones, around 83% seen once. Sequencing was done on a sample of PBMCs or T cells enriched from blood (not recorded which). The source of these receptors is a middle-aged man who had been exposed to COVID-19.

The chain is built from TRBV30 and TRBJ2-2, with 7 bases that match TRBD2. The CDR3 is 13 amino acids. Germline V gene lookup returns CDR1 GTSNPN and CDR2 SVGIG (reference sequence). V shed 7 bases, J shed 4 bases, and the junction held 6 bases outside the gene matches. The CDR3 here is CAFRASGTGELFF. CDR3 in DNA: TGTGCCTTCAGGGCTAGCGGCACCGGGGAGCTGTTTTTT. Complete variable domain (other parts from reference TRBV30 and TRBJ2-2): SQTIHQWPATLVQPVGSPLSLECTVEGTSNPNLYWYRQAAGRGLQLLFYSVGIGQISSEVPQNLSASRPQDRQFILSSKKLLLSDSGFYLCAFRASGTGELFFGEGSRLTVL.

The chain links TRBV7-9 to TRBJ2-3, with 7 bases that match TRBD1. Looked up from germline, CDR1 is SEHNR and CDR2 is FQNEAQ (reference sequence). This CDR3 has 14 amino acids. Trimming took 5 bases from V and 0 from J; bases not matched to a gene: 2. CDR3 protein: CASSTGQSTDTQYF. In DNA form, the CDR3 reads TGTGCCAGCAGCACGGGACAGAGCACAGATACGCAGTATTTT.

The V call is TRBV9, the J call TRBJ2-1; 11 nucleotides line up with TRBD2. With 3 bases clipped from V and 4 bases from J, the junction kept 6 bases outside the gene matches. This CDR3 is 16 amino acids long. Germline CDR1 is SGDLS and CDR2 is YYNGEE. The CDR3 region is CASSAPGLAVYNEQFF. The CDR3 nucleotides read TGTGCCAGCAGCGCGCCGGGACTAGCGGTATACAATGAGCAGTTCTTC.

This clone was counted many times. This rearrangement joins TRBV7-9 to TRBJ2-2, with a weak D call TRBD1 (5 bases). This CDR3 has 17 amino acids. Trimming pared 1 base from V and 0 bases from J, leaving 12 bases between. CDR1 and CDR2 from the germline V gene are SEHNR and FQNEAQ (reference sequence). The CDR3 region has the DNA TGTGCCAGCAGCTTAGGTCTCGAAGGGGCGAACACCGGGGAGCTGTTTTTT. Translating gives CASSLGLEGANTGELFF.

The rearrangement links TRBV5-6 to TRBJ1-2; the D gene is possibly TRBD1 (5 bases). The CDR3 is made up of 15 amino acids. Trimming left V 1 base short and J 7 bases short, with 17 bases between. CDR1 and CDR2 (germline): SGHDT, YYEEEE. CDR3 coding DNA: TGTGCCAGCAGCTTGCTCAGGGTTGGGTTGATTGGCTACACCTTC. This codes for CASSLLRVGLIGYTF.

This clone was found a few times. The chain employs TRBV30 and TRBJ2-7; the D gene is possibly TRBD2 (5 bases). V lost 0 bases, J lost 0 bases, and 9 bases lay in between. The CDR3 totals 14 residues. Germline CDR1 GTSNPN, CDR2 SVGIG (reference sequence). This CDR3 reads CAWSVLRDSYEQYF. The CDR3 DNA reads as TGTGCCTGGAGTGTATTGAGGGACTCCTACGAGCAGTACTTC.

This chain connects TRBV6-4 to TRBJ1-5, with TRBD1 matching over 7 bases. The germline V gene encodes CDR1 MRHNA and CDR2 SNTAGT. V was pared by 10 bases and J by 0 bases, with 9 bases of the junction left unmatched. This CDR3 has 15 residues. The CDR3 sequence is CATRDSVYSNQPQHF. As DNA, the CDR3 is TGTGCCACCCGGGACAGCGTTTATAGCAATCAGCCCCAGCATTTT.

J is TRBJ2-2 and V is TRBV3-1 (or the pseudogene TRBV3-2); D remains unclear. Trimming stripped 2 bases from V and 2 bases from J, with 3 bases between. The CDR3 is 13 residues long. CDR1 and CDR2 (germline): LGHDT, YNNKEL (reference sequence). The CDR3 region is CASSQLNTGELFF. CDR3 nucleotides: TGTGCCAGCAGCCAACTCAACACCGGGGAGCTGTTTTTT.

The gene calls are TRBV7-3 and TRBJ2-7, with D possibly being TRBD2 (6 bases). Trimming removed 4 bases at V and 3 bases at J, with 13 bases between. The CDR3 sequence is 14 residues long. From germline, CDR1 is SGHTA and CDR2 FQGTGA. The CDR3 coding sequence is TGTGCCAGCAGCTCCGAGGGGACTTACTACGAGCAGTACTTC. Encoded protein: CASSSEGTYYEQYF.

Concerning this clone itself: An end of the junction does not agree with germline; a read error may underlie this. The chain recombines TRBV15 with TRBJ2-1; maybe TRBD1 (6 bases). This CDR3 has 15 residues. Germline CDR1 is LNHNV and CDR2 is YYDKDF (reference sequence). The chain's CDR3 is CATSPDRISSIRGVF. CDR3 sequence (DNA): TGTGCCACCAGCCCGGACAGAATATCATCTATAAGGGGTGTCTTC.

The CDR3 is CASSPGTAIIEKLFF. In nucleotides, the CDR3 is TGCGCCAGCAGCCCGGGGACAGCTATTATTGAAAAACTGTTTTTT. V is TRBV4-1 and J is TRBJ1-4; 7 bases fit TRBD1. The CDR3 loop spans 15 amino acids. Germline assignment: CDR1 MGHRA and CDR2 YSYEKL. The V and J ends lost 4 bases and 7 bases, in that order; junction bases with no gene match: 9.

CDR3 sequence reads: CASSGDSQQETQYF. The CDR3 DNA sequence: TGTGCCAGCAGCGGGGACAGCCAACAAGAGACCCAGTACTTC. V usage is TRBV11-1 and J usage is TRBJ2-5; 7 bases are a match to TRBD1. Germline CDR1 SGHAT, CDR2 FQDESV (reference sequence). CDR3 length: 14 amino acids. J gave up 2 bases and V 5 bases, and 5 bases lay outside the gene matches. Combining the CDR3 with reference TRBV11-1 and TRBJ2-5 gives the whole variable domain EAEVAQSPRYKITEKSQAVAFWCDPISGHATLYWYRQILGQGPELLVQFQDESVVDDSQLPKDRFSAERLKGVDSTLKIQPAELGDSAMYLCASSGDSQQETQYFGPGTRLLVL.

This chain connects TRBV9 to TRBJ2-7, with 10 nucleotides matching TRBD1. The CDR3 sequence is 15 residues long. V lost 3 bases to trimming and J lost 4 bases; unmatched junction nucleotides: 7. The germline V gene encodes CDR1 SGDLS and CDR2 YYNGEE. In nucleotides, the CDR3 is TGTGCCAGCAGCGCCCGAGGACAGGGGGGGTACGAGCAGTACTTC. Its protein product is CASSARGQGGYEQYF.